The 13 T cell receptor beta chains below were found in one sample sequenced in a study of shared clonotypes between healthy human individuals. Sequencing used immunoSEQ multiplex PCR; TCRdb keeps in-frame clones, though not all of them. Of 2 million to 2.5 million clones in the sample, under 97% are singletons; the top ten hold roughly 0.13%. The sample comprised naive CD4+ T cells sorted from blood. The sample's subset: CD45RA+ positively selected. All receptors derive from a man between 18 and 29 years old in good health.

In DNA, the CDR3 is TGCGCCAGCAGTCTCAGGGGGAACACTGAAGCTTTCTTT. Its translation is CASSLRGNTEAFF. V usage is TRBV10-1 and J usage is TRBJ1-1; D is perhaps TRBD1 (6 bases). Per the germline V gene, CDR1 is WNHNN and CDR2 is SYGVQD (reference sequence). The CDR3 consists of 13 residues. V gave up 5 bases and J gave up 1 base, with 8 bases separating them.

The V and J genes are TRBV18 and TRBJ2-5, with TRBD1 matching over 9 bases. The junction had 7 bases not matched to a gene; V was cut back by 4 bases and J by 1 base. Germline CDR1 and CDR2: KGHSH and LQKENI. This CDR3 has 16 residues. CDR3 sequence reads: CASSRGQGRSQETQYF. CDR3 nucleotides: TGTGCCAGCTCACGTGGACAGGGGAGATCCCAAGAGACCCAGTACTTC. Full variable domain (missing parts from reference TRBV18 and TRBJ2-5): NAGVMQNPRHLVRRRGQEARLRCSPMKGHSHVYWYRQLPEEGLKFMVYLQKENIIDESGMPKERFSAEFPKEGPSILRIQQVVRGDSAAYFCASSRGQGRSQETQYFGPGTRLLVL.

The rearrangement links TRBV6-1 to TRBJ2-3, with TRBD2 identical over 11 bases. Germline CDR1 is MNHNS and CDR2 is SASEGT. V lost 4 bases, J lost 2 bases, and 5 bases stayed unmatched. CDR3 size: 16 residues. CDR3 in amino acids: CASSVVAGGNTDTQYF. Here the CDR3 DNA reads TGTGCCAGCAGTGTAGTAGCGGGAGGGAACACAGATACGCAGTATTTT.

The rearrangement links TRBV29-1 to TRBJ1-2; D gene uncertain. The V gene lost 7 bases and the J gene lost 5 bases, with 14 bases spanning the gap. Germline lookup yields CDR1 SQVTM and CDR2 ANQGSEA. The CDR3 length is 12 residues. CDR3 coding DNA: TGCAGCGCCGGCGGGAGTGCTTATGGCTACACCTTC. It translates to CSAGGSAYGYTF.

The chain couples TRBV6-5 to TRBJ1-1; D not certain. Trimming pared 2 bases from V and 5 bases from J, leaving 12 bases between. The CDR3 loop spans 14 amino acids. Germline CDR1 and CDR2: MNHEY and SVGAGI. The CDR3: CASSYVRARTEAFF. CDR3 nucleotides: TGTGCCAGCAGTTACGTGAGGGCGCGGACTGAAGCTTTCTTT.

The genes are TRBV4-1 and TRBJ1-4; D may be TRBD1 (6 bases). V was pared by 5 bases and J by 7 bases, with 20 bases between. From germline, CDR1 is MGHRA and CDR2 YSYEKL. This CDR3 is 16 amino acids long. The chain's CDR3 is CASSESEQGMGEKLFF. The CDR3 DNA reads TGCGCCAGCAGCGAAAGCGAGCAGGGGATGGGTGAAAAACTGTTTTTT.

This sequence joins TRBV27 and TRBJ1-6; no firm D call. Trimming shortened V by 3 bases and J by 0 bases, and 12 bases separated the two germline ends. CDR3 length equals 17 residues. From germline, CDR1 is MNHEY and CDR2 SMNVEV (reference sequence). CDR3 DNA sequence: TGTGCCAGCAGTTTTCTTACACCGAGCTCCTATAATTCACCCCTCCACTTT. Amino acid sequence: CASSFLTPSSYNSPLHF.

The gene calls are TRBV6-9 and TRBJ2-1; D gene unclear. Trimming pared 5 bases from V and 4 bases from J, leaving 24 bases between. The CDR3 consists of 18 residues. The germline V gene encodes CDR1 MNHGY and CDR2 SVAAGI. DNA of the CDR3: TGTGCCAGCAGTCAACCGGCTCATGGACGGACCCCATACAATGAGCAGTTCTTC. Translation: CASSQPAHGRTPYNEQFF.

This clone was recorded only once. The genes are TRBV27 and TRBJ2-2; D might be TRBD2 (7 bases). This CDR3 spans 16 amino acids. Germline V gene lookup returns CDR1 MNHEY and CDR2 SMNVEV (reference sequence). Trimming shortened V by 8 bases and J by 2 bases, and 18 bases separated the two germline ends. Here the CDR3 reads CASSEGGALNTGELFF. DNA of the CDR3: TGTGCCAGCTCCGAGGGGGGGGCGTTAAACACCGGGGAGCTGTTTTTT.

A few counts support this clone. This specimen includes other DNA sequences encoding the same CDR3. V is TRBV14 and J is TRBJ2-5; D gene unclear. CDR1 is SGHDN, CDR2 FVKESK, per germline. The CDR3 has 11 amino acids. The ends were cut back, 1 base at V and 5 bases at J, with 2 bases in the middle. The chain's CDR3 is CASSQVETQYF. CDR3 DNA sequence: TGTGCCAGCAGCCAAGTGGAGACCCAGTACTTC.

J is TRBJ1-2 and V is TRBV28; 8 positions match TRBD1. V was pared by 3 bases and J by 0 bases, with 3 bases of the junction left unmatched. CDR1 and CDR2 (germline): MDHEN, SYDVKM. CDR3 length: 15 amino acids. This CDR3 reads CASSFGTGANYGYTF. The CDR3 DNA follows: TGTGCCAGCAGTTTCGGGACAGGTGCTAACTATGGCTACACCTTC.

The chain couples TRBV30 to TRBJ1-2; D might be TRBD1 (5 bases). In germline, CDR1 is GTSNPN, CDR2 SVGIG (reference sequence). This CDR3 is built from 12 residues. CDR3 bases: TGTGTTTGGGGGGGGAAGAAGAATGGCTACACCTTC. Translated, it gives CVWGGKKNGYTF. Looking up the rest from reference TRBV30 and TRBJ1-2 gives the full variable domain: SQTIHQWPATLVQPVGSPLSLECTVEGTSNPNLYWYRQAAGRGLQLLFYSVGIGQISSEVPQNLSASRPQDRQFILSSKKLLLSDSGFYLCVWGGKKNGYTFGSGTRLTVV.

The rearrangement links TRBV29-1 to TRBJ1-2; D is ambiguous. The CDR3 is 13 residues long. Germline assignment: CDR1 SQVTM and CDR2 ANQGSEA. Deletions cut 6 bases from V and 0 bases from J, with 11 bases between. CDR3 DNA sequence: TGCAGCGTCGAATGGGGAGCTAACTATGGCTACACCTTC. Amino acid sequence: CSVEWGANYGYTF.